Described below is a single TCR beta chain sequence and its context. Its antigen is unknown. The repertoire was sequenced with immunoSEQ multiplex PCR; TCRdb's copy has only in-frame clones and lacks some. Of some 150,000 clones in the sample, roughly 89% were seen once. The data stem from a study of cytomegalovirus exposure and HLA in healthy donors. Study-wide background: It was reported in a later analysis that the same platform had been used for the 120 or so validation repertoires as for the approximately 700 first-cohort repertoires.

Study-level results: It was reportedly the case that the classifier diagnosed cytomegalovirus status with high specificity and sensitivity.

CDR3 length equals 11 residues. The germline V gene encodes CDR1 SQVTM and CDR2 ANQGSEA. V was clipped by 3 bases and J by 8 bases, with 10 bases between them. This rearrangement joins TRBV29-1 to TRBJ1-2, with D possibly matching TRBD1 (6 bases). Sequencing input: PBMCs. The TCR was taken from a man aged 18 to 35 in good health and CMV-seropositive. The CDR3 is CSVEGAAGYTF. CDR3 DNA: TGCAGCGTTGAGGGGGCTGCCGGCTACACCTTC.